This T cell receptor (beta chain) was identified in a study of blood T cell repertoires in COVID-19. The overall study: Samples of COVID-19 (acute and convalescent) were obtained from the United States, Italy and Spain. T cells, B-cell-depleted T cells, or PBMCs provided the cDNA or gDNA that served as material.

In germline, CDR1 is MNHNS, CDR2 SASEGT. V shed 3 bases, J shed 1 base, and the junction held 8 bases outside the gene matches. This CDR3 contains 16 residues. The assay was immunoSEQ multiplex PCR, and TCRdb's table has in-frame clones only and misses some. The sample consists of around 300,000 clones, 85% to 90% of them appearing once. What was sequenced was peripheral blood. The TCR was taken from a woman aged 40 to 50 with acute or convalescent COVID-19. The rearrangement joins TRBV6-1 to TRBJ1-1; 7 bases fit TRBD1. CDR3 protein: CASSDNLDRPNTEAFF. For the CDR3, the DNA is TGTGCCAGCAGTGATAATCTGGACAGGCCGAACACTGAAGCTTTCTTT.